Below, 23 T cell receptor beta chains from the same sample are listed, as sequenced in a study of CD8 T cells in ankylosing spondylitis. The study, taken as a whole, reports: Characteristic of ankylosing spondylitis blood, it appeared, was a TCR beta motif comprising roughly 8 highly homologous variants.

Their specific antigens are unknown. TCRdb passed the 5' RACE reads through MiXCR, listing each CDR3 protein once. The sample has approximately 300,000 distinct CDR3 sequences, roughly 8% seen once. The sample consisted of blood, either unsorted or a sorted T cell fraction (not recorded which). The receptor source for this set is a male donor with ankylosing spondylitis.

At least ten counts were recorded for this clonotype. The V and J genes are TRBV20-1 and TRBJ1-1, with a possible D match to TRBD1 (6 bases). V was shortened by 2 bases and J by 5 bases, with 12 bases between the two germline ends. The CDR3 has 13 amino acids. Germline CDR1 and CDR2: DFQATT and SNEGSKA (reference sequence). The CDR3 DNA reads as TGCAGTGCTAGAAGGCAGGGGAAGACTGAAGCTTTCTTT. This encodes CSARRQGKTEAFF.

This clonotype was counted between two and nine times. The chain is built from TRBV20-1 and TRBJ2-7; TRBD1 aligns across 8 bases. There are 12 residues in the CDR3. V dropped 6 bases and J dropped 7; count of bases not matched to a gene: 8. Germline values: CDR1 DFQATT, CDR2 SNEGSKA (reference sequence). CDR3 residues: CSANYRGYEQYF. The CDR3 region has the DNA TGCAGTGCAAACTACAGGGGGTATGAGCAGTACTTC.

There are many counts of this clonotype. The chain carries TRBV29-1 and TRBJ2-1; 11 bases are a match to TRBD1. The germline V gene encodes CDR1 SQVTM and CDR2 ANQGSEA. V shed 6 bases and J 10 bases; nucleotides not matched to a gene: 11. The CDR3 contains 14 residues. The CDR3 DNA is TGCAGCGTCGTCCGGGACAGGGGGGCATGGGAGCAGTTCTTC. As protein: CSVVRDRGAWEQFF.

This clonotype turned up a few times. The chain has TRBV29-1 and TRBJ2-2; 9 bases are a match to TRBD2. CDR1 SQVTM and CDR2 ANQGSEA come from the germline V gene. V trimming: 4 bases; J trimming: 6 bases; junction bases outside the gene matches: 3. CDR3 length equals 13 residues. CDR3 amino acids: CSVVAGGAGELFF. CDR3 DNA: TGCAGCGTTGTGGCGGGAGGGGCCGGGGAGCTGTTTTTT.

The chain uses TRBV12-3 or TRBV12-4 and TRBJ1-5, with no clear D. V was pared by 3 bases and J by 6 bases, with 21 bases between. The CDR3 totals 17 residues. The CDR3 region is CASSFVLAGLSTQPQHF. CDR3 DNA sequence: TGTGCCAGCAGTTTCGTCTTGGCAGGTCTTTCGACTCAGCCCCAGCATTTT.

V gene TRBV5-1 combines with J gene TRBJ1-5; D gene unclear. CDR1 is SGHRS and CDR2 is YFSETQ in the germline V gene. This CDR3 contains 15 residues. V lost 2 bases and J lost 10, with 19 bases in between. The CDR3 here is CASSLDGHPLEPQHF. CDR3 DNA sequence: TGCGCCAGCAGCTTAGACGGGCACCCCCTCGAACCCCAGCATTTT.

A few counts support this clonotype. The chain combines TRBV5-1 with TRBJ1-1; D perhaps matches TRBD1 (6 bases). The germline V gene encodes CDR1 SGHRS and CDR2 YFSETQ. The V and J ends lost 3 bases and 4 bases respectively, with 10 bases between them. The CDR3 contains 13 residues. The CDR3 spells CASSSRGGTEAFF. The CDR3 coding sequence is TGCGCCAGCAGCTCCAGGGGTGGCACTGAAGCTTTCTTT.

This chain links TRBV12-5 with TRBJ2-1, with 11 bases fitting TRBD2. CDR3 length: 18 amino acids. CDR1 is LGHNT, CDR2 FRNRAP, per germline. V lost 0 bases and J lost 9; bases outside the gene matches: 13. CDR3 region: CASGLVVAGGRAVIEQFF. The CDR3, as DNA: TGTGCTAGTGGTTTGGTAGTAGCGGGAGGGCGAGCGGTAATTGAGCAGTTCTTC.

The CDR3 DNA reads as TGCAGTGCTAGGAAGACCGGGAGACCCTACGAGCAGTACTTC. Translating gives CSARKTGRPYEQYF. The genes are TRBV20-1 and TRBJ2-7, with a weak D call TRBD2 (6 bases). Germline V gene lookup returns CDR1 DFQATT and CDR2 SNEGSKA (reference sequence). The CDR3 consists of 14 residues. Trimming removed 3 bases from V and 2 bases from J, with 14 bases in between.

This clonotype was seen more than once but under ten times. This sequence joins TRBV20-1 and TRBJ2-7; 8 positions agree with TRBD2. V shed 0 bases, J shed 4 bases, and the junction held 14 bases outside the gene matches. Looked up from germline, CDR1 is DFQATT and CDR2 is SNEGSKA (reference sequence). This CDR3 comprises 17 residues. The CDR3 DNA reads TGCAGTGCTAGAGATTTCGCGTTGGCCCGGGAGGGATACGAGCAGTACTTC. Translating gives CSARDFALAREGYEQYF.

The chain has TRBV7-8 and TRBJ1-5, with 10 bases fitting TRBD1. The CDR3 is 18 residues long. Germline CDR1 reads SGHVS; CDR2 reads FQNEAQ. The V segment lost 2 bases and the J segment 6 bases; nucleotides outside the gene matches: 13. This CDR3 is CASSLTTPGTGDPQPQHF. DNA for the CDR3: TGTGCCAGCAGCTTAACCACTCCTGGGACAGGGGACCCTCAGCCCCAGCATTTT.

In its sample, this clonotype was seen a few times. The chain links TRBV5-1 to TRBJ2-5, with 7 bases fitting TRBD1. Germline CDR1 reads SGHRS; CDR2 reads YFSETQ. The CDR3 runs to 15 residues. The V gene end was trimmed by 4 bases and the J gene end by 1 base; junction bases not matched to a gene: 7. The CDR3 is CASSPLGTAQETQYF. CDR3 sequence (DNA): TGCGCCAGCAGCCCCCTGGGGACAGCCCAAGAGACCCAGTACTTC.

With regard to this clonotype: Relative to the germline gene, one junction end is altered; a read error may explain this. The CDR3 nucleotides are TGTGCCAGCGGTAGCGGGAGAACAGATACGCAGTGTTTT. As protein: CASGSGRTDTQCF. The rearrangement uses TRBV7-2 and TRBJ2-3, with TRBD2 matching over 9 bases. Germline lookup yields CDR1 SGHTA and CDR2 FQGNSA. CDR3 length equals 13 residues.

This clonotype occurred a few times. The rearrangement uses TRBV20-1 and TRBJ1-4, with TRBD1 as a possible D gene (5 bases). Per the germline V gene, CDR1 is DFQATT and CDR2 is SNEGSKA (reference sequence). CDR3 length: 14 residues. Trimming took 7 bases from V and 2 from J, leaving 14 bases between them. CDR3 in amino acids: CSVPGLQTNEKLFF. The DNA for the CDR3 is TGCAGTGTTCCGGGACTGCAGACTAATGAAAAACTGTTTTTT.

CDR3 amino acids: CSVEGGRGVNKVQYF. The CDR3, as DNA: TGCAGCGTTGAAGGGGGCAGGGGTGTAAACAAGGTGCAGTACTTC. The rearrangement links TRBV29-1 to TRBJ2-7, with D maybe TRBD1 (6 bases). V dropped 1 base and J dropped 9 bases, with 22 bases sitting between them. Germline V lookup: CDR1 SQVTM, CDR2 ANQGSEA. The CDR3 covers 15 residues.

For this clonotype: This may be a read error, as it is one base from a much larger clone. The J gene is TRBJ1-2, the V gene TRBV20-1, with D perhaps TRBD1 (6 bases). This CDR3 has 16 amino acids. Germline V gives CDR1 DFQATT, CDR2 SNEGSKA (reference sequence). The CDR3 bases are TGCTGTGCTAGAGCCCCCACAGGGCACCAAAGATATGGCTACACCTTC. Translation gives CCARAPTGHQRYGYTF.

J is TRBJ2-7 and V is TRBV27, with D perhaps TRBD1 (5 bases). Trimming removed 7 bases from V and 4 bases from J, with 8 bases in between. In germline, CDR1 is MNHEY, CDR2 SMNVEV (reference sequence). The CDR3 is 11 residues long. CDR3 bases: TGTGCCAGCAATAAGGGGTACGAGCAGTACTTC. Its translation is CASNKGYEQYF.

This clonotype came up many times. V usage is TRBV2 and J usage is TRBJ2-4, with D unclear. CDR1 and CDR2 (germline): SNHLY, FYNNEI. V gave up 4 bases and J gave up 1 base, with 2 bases separating them. The CDR3 sequence is 12 residues long. CDR3 bases: TGTGCCAGCAGTGGTGCCAAAAACATTCAGTACTTC. Protein: CASSGAKNIQYF.

This clonotype was seen many times. The V gene is TRBV20-1, the J gene TRBJ2-1; TRBD2 aligns across 8 bases. CDR3 size: 14 residues. CDR1 is DFQATT and CDR2 is SNEGSKA in the germline V gene (reference sequence). Unmatched junction bases numbered 11, after V lost 5 bases and J lost 8 bases. DNA for the CDR3: TGCAGTGCTCACGGTTTGAGCGGGAGCTATGAGCAGTTCTTC. Protein product: CSAHGLSGSYEQFF.

This clonotype appeared many times. The rearrangement joins TRBV29-1 to TRBJ2-5, with TRBD2 matching over 8 bases. In germline, CDR1 is SQVTM, CDR2 ANQGSEA. V shed 6 bases and J 5 bases; nucleotides not matched to a gene: 5. The CDR3 is made up of 12 amino acids. The CDR3 sequence: CSVGGLGETQYF. The DNA of the CDR3 is TGCAGCGTCGGGGGACTAGGGGAGACCCAGTACTTC. Full variable domain (outside the CDR3, taken from reference TRBV29-1 and TRBJ2-5): SAVISQKPSRDICQRGTSLTIQCQVDSQVTMMFWYRQQPGQSLTLIATANQGSEATYESGFVIDKFPISRPNLTFSTLTVSNMSPEDSSIYLCSVGGLGETQYFGPGTRLLVL.

The chain combines TRBV7-9 with TRBJ2-7; D is undetermined. There are 15 residues in the CDR3. Germline CDR1 reads SEHNR; CDR2 reads FQNEAQ (reference sequence). V was cut by 5 bases and J by 0 bases, with 14 bases left in between. The CDR3 reads CASSRPAPSSYEQYF. Here the CDR3 DNA reads TGTGCCAGCAGCCGCCCCGCCCCAAGCTCCTACGAGCAGTACTTC.

This clonotype showed up many times. The chain couples TRBV6-1 to TRBJ2-1, with D perhaps TRBD2 (6 bases). Between the trimmed V and J ends, which lost 5 bases and 1 base, there was a span of 15 bases. Germline V gene lookup returns CDR1 MNHNS and CDR2 SASEGT. CDR3 size: 16 residues. The CDR3 reads CASSRRPGASYNEQFF. DNA of the CDR3: TGTGCCAGCAGTAGACGCCCGGGAGCTTCCTACAATGAGCAGTTCTTC.

This clonotype was counted between two and nine times. The gene calls are TRBV10-2 and TRBJ2-7, with 7 bases lining up with TRBD1. CDR1 is WSHSY and CDR2 is SAAADI in the germline V gene. The J segment lost 4 bases and the V segment lost 7 bases, leaving 13 bases of the junction unmatched. This CDR3 is built from 15 residues. CDR3 nucleotide sequence: TGCGCCAGCAACCCAACCGAGGCGGACAGGTACGAGCAGTACTTC. It specifies CASNPTEADRYEQYF.